This T cell receptor (beta chain) was found in a study of blood T cell repertoires in COVID-19. Study-level information: The United States, Italy and Spain were the sources of the acute and convalescent COVID-19 samples. The analysed material was cDNA or gDNA that came from T cells, B-cell-depleted T cells, or PBMCs.

As handled by the study authors: Estimation of nucleated cell counts relied on the amplification of reference gene primers. The data were produced by immunoSEQ multiplex PCR, yet TCRdb's version contains in-frame clones alone and is incomplete. The DNA was the basis for D and trimming; V, J and clone size are from that table. The table records about 260,000 clones, about nine tenths of them present only once. V shed 5 bases and J 14 bases; nucleotides not matched to a gene: 12. The CDR3 spans 15 residues. Germline V lookup: CDR1 MNHEY, CDR2 SVGEGT. This clone was observed a single time. The sequence was collected from a man in his forties or fifties who had recovered from COVID-19. This chain uses TRBV6-2 or TRBV6-3 with TRBJ1-6; 10 bases align to TRBD1. Sequenced input: peripheral blood. The CDR3 nucleotides are TGTGCCAGCAGTCTCGACAGGGGGCTGCGGGGGGCCCTCCACTTT. Amino acid sequence: CASSLDRGLRGALHF.